A single sample is the source of the 26 T cell receptor beta chains below, sequenced in a study of OX40 agonist ivuxolimab in advanced cancers. Sequencing used immunoSEQ multiplex PCR; TCRdb keeps in-frame clones, though not all of them. This table has about 60,000 clones, about 89% appearing once. Sequenced here: CD4+ or CD8+ T cells sorted from blood, sampled in a trial of the OX40 agonist ivuxolimab. The receptors derive from an adult with an advanced solid tumor such as melanoma, head and neck, liver or kidney cancer.

This chain uses TRBV7-2 with TRBJ2-5; D possibly corresponds to TRBD1 (5 bases). V gave up 6 bases and J gave up 2 bases, with 10 bases separating them. Per the germline V gene, CDR1 is SGHTA and CDR2 is FQGNSA. This CDR3 spans 13 amino acids. CDR3 sequence: CASSAGFQETQYF. The CDR3 coding sequence is TGTGCCAGCAGTGCAGGGTTTCAAGAGACCCAGTACTTC.

This chain links TRBV2 with TRBJ2-1; 9 nucleotides line up with TRBD1. Trimming removed 8 bases from V and 5 bases from J; junction bases left unmatched: 7. CDR1 and CDR2 (germline): SNHLY, FYNNEI. This CDR3 has 14 residues. Here the CDR3 DNA reads TGTGCCAGCGGGAGACAGGGGGGTAACAATGAGCAGTTCTTC. Its translation is CASGRQGGNNEQFF.

The chain employs TRBV28 and TRBJ2-3, with D unclear. The V end lost 8 bases, the J end lost 5 bases, and 11 bases lay between the germline ends. The CDR3 has 12 amino acids. In germline, CDR1 is MDHEN, CDR2 SYDVKM. CDR3 loop: CASSPLEDTQYF. The CDR3 DNA sequence: TGTGCCAGCTCCCCCTTGGAAGATACGCAGTATTTT.

The V gene is TRBV7-8, the J gene TRBJ2-7; no reliable D call. V dropped 1 base and J dropped 6 bases, with 22 bases sitting between them. CDR1 is SGHVS, CDR2 FQNEAQ, per germline. The CDR3 sequence is 17 residues long. The CDR3 protein is CASSLGGVHPRTLEQYF. CDR3 DNA sequence: TGTGCCAGCAGCTTAGGAGGTGTACACCCCCGGACCCTCGAGCAGTACTTC.

The V call is TRBV27, the J call TRBJ2-7; 8 positions match TRBD1. CDR3 length equals 17 residues. V lost 5 bases and J lost 4; bases outside the gene matches: 16. CDR1 and CDR2 from the germline V gene are MNHEY and SMNVEV (reference sequence). In DNA form, the CDR3 reads TGTGCCAGCAGTCCGACAGGGGTGCGCACTGGGTGGTACGAGCAGTACTTC. The encoded protein is CASSPTGVRTGWYEQYF.

The rearrangement links TRBV9 to TRBJ2-1; D unclear. Deletions cut 0 bases from V and 2 bases from J, with 9 bases between. CDR3 length: 15 amino acids. CDR1 and CDR2 from the germline V gene are SGDLS and YYNGEE. CDR3 coding DNA: TGTGCCAGCAGCGTAGGTGACTCAACCTACAATGAGCAGTTCTTC. Translating it yields CASSVGDSTYNEQFF.

This chain connects TRBV5-6 to TRBJ1-3; a possible D gene is TRBD1 (5 bases). Germline V gene data show CDR1 as SGHDT and CDR2 as YYEEEE. V lost 4 bases, J lost 0 bases, and 8 bases lay in between. The CDR3 totals 14 residues. The DNA of the CDR3 is TGTGCCAGCAGCGCAGGGATCTCTGGAAACACCATATATTTT. Protein product: CASSAGISGNTIYF.

This clone was seen a few times. The junction shows a germline mismatch at one end, possibly a read error. The V gene is TRBV19, the J gene TRBJ2-2; the match to TRBD1 covers 8 bases. This CDR3 is built from 14 residues. Germline V gene sequence: CDR1 LNHDA, CDR2 SQIVND (reference sequence). The CDR3 DNA follows: TGTGCCTGTAGGGACAGGTCATGGACCGGGGAGCTGTTTTTT. Its translation: CACRDRSWTGELFF.

This chain connects TRBV2 to TRBJ2-5; 9 bases align to TRBD1. The CDR3 extends over 13 amino acids. The V gene end was trimmed by 6 bases and the J gene end by 5 bases; junction bases not matched to a gene: 4. CDR1 is SNHLY, CDR2 FYNNEI, per germline. In nucleotides, the CDR3 is TGTGCCAGCAGGCGGGACAGGGTGGAGACCCAGTACTTC. This codes for CASRRDRVETQYF.

The chain uses TRBV7-2 and TRBJ2-3; D may be TRBD2 (6 bases). This CDR3 has 16 amino acids. Trimming took 5 bases from V and 0 from J, leaving 15 bases between them. Germline CDR1 SGHTA, CDR2 FQGNSA. CDR3 sequence (DNA): TGTGCCAGCAGCCAACTGGGTAGCGGTAGCACAGATACGCAGTATTTT. Protein product: CASSQLGSGSTDTQYF.

The rearrangement links TRBV19 to TRBJ2-3; TRBD1 matches at 7 bases. V trimming: 3 bases; J trimming: 5 bases; junction bases outside the gene matches: 14. Germline assignment: CDR1 LNHDA and CDR2 SQIVND (reference sequence). The CDR3 runs 17 residues. The CDR3 sequence is CASSIRTGTEYIDTQYF. CDR3 DNA sequence: TGTGCCAGTAGTATTCGAACCGGGACAGAATACATAGATACGCAGTATTTT. Combining the CDR3 with reference TRBV19 and TRBJ2-3 gives the whole variable domain DGGITQSPKYLFRKEGQNVTLSCEQNLNHDAMYWYRQDPGQGLRLIYYSQIVNDFQKGDIAEGYSVSREKKESFPLTVTSAQKNPTAFYLCASSIRTGTEYIDTQYFGPGTRLTVL.

CDR3 DNA sequence: TGCGCCAGCAGCTTTTCCGGGACAGAACACTACGAGCAGTACTTC. The encoded protein is CASSFSGTEHYEQYF. The chain links TRBV5-1 to TRBJ2-7; the match to TRBD1 covers 7 bases. The CDR3 is 15 residues long. V gave up 2 bases and J gave up 3 bases; unmatched junction bases: 8. CDR1 and CDR2 (germline): SGHRS, YFSETQ. The variable domain in full, completed from reference TRBV5-1 and TRBJ2-7, reads KAGVTQTPRYLIKTRGQQVTLSCSPISGHRSVSWYQQTPGQGLQFLFEYFSETQRNKGNFPGRFSGRQFSNSRSEMNVSTLELGDSALYLCASSFSGTEHYEQYFGPGTRLTVT.

The chain joins TRBV9 to TRBJ1-3; TRBD1 is a possible D gene (5 bases). Germline CDR1 reads SGDLS; CDR2 reads YYNGEE. The CDR3 consists of 15 residues. The germline V and J ends were trimmed by 4 bases and 2 bases, with 13 bases remaining between them. CDR3 nucleotide sequence: TGTGCCAGCAGCTCACCACGGGGCGCTGGAAACACCATATATTTT. Translation: CASSSPRGAGNTIYF.

The V call is TRBV7-8, the J call TRBJ1-5, with a weak D call TRBD1 (6 bases). V was cut by 0 bases and J by 7 bases, with 16 bases left in between. The CDR3 contains 16 residues. The germline V gene encodes CDR1 SGHVS and CDR2 FQNEAQ. CDR3 amino acids: CASSLAEPRGPQPQHF. CDR3 in DNA: TGTGCCAGCAGCTTAGCGGAGCCCAGGGGTCCCCAGCCCCAGCATTTT. Full variable domain (missing parts from reference TRBV7-8 and TRBJ1-5): GAGVSQSPRYKVAKRGQDVALRCDPISGHVSLFWYQQALGQGPEFLTYFQNEAQLDKSGLPSDRFFAERPEGSVSTLKIQRTQQEDSAVYLCASSLAEPRGPQPQHFGDGTRLSIL.

The CDR3 bases are TGTGCCAGTAGTTACAGGGATCAGCCCCAGCATTTT. This translates into CASSYRDQPQHF. The J gene is TRBJ1-5, the V gene TRBV19; D is perhaps TRBD1 (6 bases). Germline V gene sequence: CDR1 LNHDA, CDR2 SQIVND (reference sequence). Trimming stripped 5 bases from V and 5 bases from J, with 7 bases between. CDR3 length: 12 residues.

The table lists this clone with a count of one. V is TRBV28 and J is TRBJ2-3; D is possibly TRBD1 (6 bases). Between the trimmed V and J ends, which lost 7 bases and 7 bases, there was a span of 15 bases. The germline CDR1 and CDR2 sequences are MDHEN and SYDVKM. The CDR3 totals 13 residues. The CDR3 region is CASTQGSSHTQYF. The CDR3 DNA follows: TGTGCCAGCACACAGGGTTCATCCCATACGCAGTATTTT.

J is TRBJ1-1 and V is TRBV6-5, with D unclear. The V end was cut by 6 bases, the J end by 4 bases, with 6 bases between. The length of the CDR3 is 11 residues. The germline CDR1 and CDR2 sequences are MNHEY and SVGAGI. The CDR3 DNA reads as TGTGCCAGCAGCTCCACCACTGAAGCTTTCTTT. It encodes CASSSTTEAFF.

This clone was seen only once. The chain has TRBV5-1 and TRBJ2-3, with 14 positions matching TRBD2. V dropped 4 bases and J dropped 4; count of bases not matched to a gene: 5. The germline gives CDR1 SGHRS, CDR2 YFSETQ. There are 16 residues in the CDR3. The CDR3 coding sequence is TGCGCCAGCAGCCGCGGGACTAGCGGGAGTCCAGATACGCAGTATTTT. Translation: CASSRGTSGSPDTQYF.

Comment on this clone: The sample holds other DNA sequences that translate to the same CDR3. This rearrangement joins TRBV19 to TRBJ2-7, with 11 bases identical to TRBD1. The CDR3 contains 15 residues. V was pared by 4 bases and J by 4 bases, with 6 bases of the junction left unmatched. Germline V gene sequence: CDR1 LNHDA, CDR2 SQIVND (reference sequence). The CDR3 here is CASSTRTGGGYEQYF. CDR3 bases: TGTGCCAGTAGTACCCGGACAGGGGGCGGGTACGAGCAGTACTTC.

This chain uses TRBV13 with TRBJ2-7; perhaps TRBD2 as D (5 bases). Looked up from germline, CDR1 is PRHDT and CDR2 is FYEKMQ (reference sequence). The CDR3 runs 13 residues. The germline V and J ends were trimmed by 5 bases and 3 bases, with 11 bases remaining between them. CDR3 residues: CASSVRDNYEQYF. The CDR3, as DNA: TGTGCCAGCAGCGTCCGGGATAACTACGAGCAGTACTTC. Variable domain in full (rest from reference TRBV13 and TRBJ2-7): AAGVIQSPRHLIKEKRETATLKCYPIPRHDTVYWYQQGPGQDPQFLISFYEKMQSDKGSIPDRFSAQQFSDYHSELNMSSLELGDSALYFCASSVRDNYEQYFGPGTRLTVT.

The genes are TRBV7-8 and TRBJ1-4; weak D call: TRBD1 (5 bases). The length of the CDR3 is 15 residues. Germline-derived CDR1 and CDR2 are SGHVS and FQNEAQ. Trimming left V 1 base short and J 8 bases short, with 14 bases between. The CDR3 here is CASSLGAPGGEKLFF. CDR3 nucleotide sequence: TGTGCCAGCAGCTTAGGGGCACCCGGGGGGGAAAAACTGTTTTTT.

The chain recombines TRBV6-5 with TRBJ2-5; D may match TRBD1 or TRBD2 (5 bases each). Germline V CDR1 and CDR2: MNHEY, SVGAGI. The V end was cut by 6 bases, the J end by 6 bases, with 17 bases between. CDR3 length: 14 residues. The CDR3 here is CASSPEGPGKTQYF. The CDR3 DNA is TGTGCCAGCAGCCCCGAGGGGCCGGGAAAGACCCAGTACTTC.

V and J are TRBV7-8 and TRBJ2-1; 7 bases map to TRBD2. This CDR3 is built from 15 residues. The germline CDR1 and CDR2 sequences are SGHVS and FQNEAQ. V was clipped by 5 bases and J by 0 bases; unmatched bases: 4. In nucleotides, the CDR3 is TGTGCCAGCAGCCCCGAGCGGGGCTCCTACAATGAGCAGTTCTTC. Its translation: CASSPERGSYNEQFF.

The chain recombines TRBV11-3 with TRBJ2-1, with D maybe TRBD2 (5 bases). With 3 bases removed from V and 4 bases from J, the gap between germline ends came to 10 bases. The CDR3 is made up of 14 amino acids. Per the germline V gene, CDR1 is SGHNT and CDR2 is YENEEA. In DNA form, the CDR3 reads TGTGCCAGCAGCTTGGGCGGGCCTTACAATGAGCAGTTCTTC. Amino acids: CASSLGGPYNEQFF.

The genes are TRBV29-1 and TRBJ2-5; a possible D gene is TRBD2 (5 bases). The germline gives CDR1 SQVTM, CDR2 ANQGSEA. V lost 7 bases to trimming and J lost 1 base, with 13 bases between them. CDR3 length equals 13 residues. As DNA, the CDR3 is TGCAGCGCAAAACGAGGGTTCCAAGAGACCCAGTACTTC. Translation: CSAKRGFQETQYF.

The J gene is TRBJ1-4, the V gene TRBV6-5, with D possibly being TRBD1 (5 bases). The germline gives CDR1 MNHEY, CDR2 SVGAGI. With 2 bases removed from V and 8 bases from J, the gap between germline ends came to 15 bases. The CDR3 runs to 15 residues. CDR3 DNA sequence: TGTGCCAGCAGTTACGACAGTACTCCCGGAGAAAAACTGTTTTTT. Translated, it gives CASSYDSTPGEKLFF.